Listed below are T cell receptor beta chains from one sample, sequenced in a study of beta chain features in type 1 diabetes. Profiled with immunoSEQ multiplex PCR; TCRdb holds only in-frame clones, not every one. The data show 600,000 to 750,000 clones, under 15% seen once. The sample was naive CD4+ T cells from blood. The receptors originated from a man aged 25-40 years with type 1 diabetes. Each CDR3 is given with its conserved first and last residue. The order of the fields is CDR3 protein, CDR3 DNA, V gene, clone size, D gene, J gene. The D gene is left open where the match is weak. Clone size is stated in some rows and not others, as once, few, many or a class when expanded.

CASSLVRIASNTEAFF	TGTGCCAGCAGCTTGGTCCGGATAGCTTCGAACACTGAAGCTTTCTTT	TRBV13	-	-	TRBJ1-1
CASPGLGPADGTEAFF	TGTGCCAGCCCCGGTCTCGGACCCGCGGACGGAACTGAAGCTTTCTTT	TRBV18	few	-	TRBJ1-1
CAISSGTTLNTEAFF	TGTGCCATCAGCTCCGGGACAACGCTTAACACTGAAGCTTTCTTT	TRBV10-3	-	-	TRBJ1-1
CASSRPNGRFSYEQYF	TGTGCCAGCTCACGCCCTAACGGGCGGTTTTCCTACGAGCAGTACTTC	TRBV18	few	-	TRBJ2-7
CASSVTGDTQYF	TGCGCCAGCAGCGTCACAGGGGATACGCAGTATTTT	TRBV5-1	-	-	TRBJ2-3
CASSLLDRGNSPLHF	TGTGCCAGCAGCTTGTTGGACAGGGGTAATTCACCCCTCCACTTT	TRBV5-6	-	TRBD1	TRBJ1-6
CSVEPTETQYF	TGCAGCGTTGAGCCCACAGAGACCCAGTACTTC	TRBV29-1	few	-	TRBJ2-5
CASSLGGEGEQFF	TGTGCCAGCAGCTTGGGCGGGGAAGGTGAGCAGTTCTTC	TRBV7-9	-	-	TRBJ2-1
CAPNKDSNEKLFF	TGTGCCCCAAACAAAGATAGTAATGAAAAACTGTTTTTT	TRBV7-9	-	-	TRBJ1-4
CASSQGLAGGTQYF	TGCGCCAGCAGCCAGGGACTAGCGGGGGGTACGCAGTATTTT	TRBV4-3	few	TRBD2	TRBJ2-3
CASHRASGGGTYEQYF	TGCGCCAGCCATAGAGCGTCCGGCGGGGGAACCTACGAGCAGTACTTC	TRBV4-3	-	TRBD2	TRBJ2-7
CASSLVAGAFYNEQFF	TGTGCCAGCAGCTTAGTCGCGGGCGCGTTCTACAATGAGCAGTTCTTC	TRBV7-2	once	-	TRBJ2-1
CASTYRGRTEAFF	TGTGCCAGCACCTACAGGGGGAGAACTGAAGCTTTCTTT	TRBV28	-	TRBD1	TRBJ1-1
CASSFDPSFEETQYF	TGTGCCAGCAGCTTCGATCCTAGCTTTGAAGAGACCCAGTACTTC	TRBV5-6	-	-	TRBJ2-5
CASSYGTTEKLFF	TGCGCCAGCAGCTACGGGACAACTGAAAAACTGTTTTTT	TRBV5-1	-	-	TRBJ1-4
CASSVPGILIEQYF	TGTGCCAGCAGCGTTCCAGGGATTTTAATCGAGCAGTACTTC	TRBV11-2	few	-	TRBJ2-7
CASSLSRSYEQYF	TGTGCCAGCAGCTTAAGCCGTTCCTACGAGCAGTACTTC	TRBV7-9	few	-	TRBJ2-7
CASSLGPDRSSYNSPLHF	TGTGCCAGCAGCTTAGGACCGGACAGGAGCTCCTATAATTCACCCCTCCACTTT	TRBV7-2	few	TRBD1	TRBJ1-6
CASTSLTSGTDTQYF	TGTGCCAGCACCTCTTTAACTAGCGGCACAGATACGCAGTATTTT	TRBV2	-	TRBD2	TRBJ2-3
CASSFSGGTDTQYF	TGTGCCAGCAGCTTTAGCGGGGGCACAGATACGCAGTATTTT	TRBV7-3	-	TRBD2	TRBJ2-3
CSVAWSQGAYEQYF	TGCAGCGTTGCTTGGTCGCAGGGGGCATACGAGCAGTACTTC	TRBV29-1	-	TRBD1	TRBJ2-7
CASTYLLDGQNTDTQYF	TGTGCCAGCACCTACCTTCTAGACGGACAAAACACAGATACGCAGTATTTT	TRBV21-1	-	-	TRBJ2-3
CASSQGLAGDQETQYF	TGTGCCAGCAGCCAAGGACTAGCGGGGGACCAAGAGACCCAGTACTTC	TRBV14	few	TRBD2	TRBJ2-5